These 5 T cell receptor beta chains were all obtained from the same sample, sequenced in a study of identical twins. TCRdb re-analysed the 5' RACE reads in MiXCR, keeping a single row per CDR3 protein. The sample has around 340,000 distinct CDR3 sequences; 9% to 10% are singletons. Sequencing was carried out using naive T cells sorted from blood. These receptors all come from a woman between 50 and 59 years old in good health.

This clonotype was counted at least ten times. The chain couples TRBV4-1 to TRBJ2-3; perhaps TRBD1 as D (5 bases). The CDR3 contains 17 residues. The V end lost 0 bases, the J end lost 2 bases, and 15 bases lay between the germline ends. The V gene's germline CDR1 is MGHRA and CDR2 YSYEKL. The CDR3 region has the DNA TGCGCCAGCAGCCAAGACAAGGCAGGGCGAACCACAGATACGCAGTATTTT. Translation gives CASSQDKAGRTTDTQYF.

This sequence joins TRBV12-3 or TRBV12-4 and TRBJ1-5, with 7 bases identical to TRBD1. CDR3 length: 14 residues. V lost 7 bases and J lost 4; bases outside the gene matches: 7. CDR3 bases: TGTGCCAGCAAGTGGACAGGACAGAATCAGCCCCAGCATTTT. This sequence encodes CASKWTGQNQPQHF.

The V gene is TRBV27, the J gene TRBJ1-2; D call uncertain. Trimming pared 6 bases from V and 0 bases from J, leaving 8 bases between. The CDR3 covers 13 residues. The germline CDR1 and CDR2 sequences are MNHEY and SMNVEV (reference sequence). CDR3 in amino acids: CASRRLANYGYTF. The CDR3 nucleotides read TGTGCCAGCAGACGGTTAGCTAACTATGGCTACACCTTC.

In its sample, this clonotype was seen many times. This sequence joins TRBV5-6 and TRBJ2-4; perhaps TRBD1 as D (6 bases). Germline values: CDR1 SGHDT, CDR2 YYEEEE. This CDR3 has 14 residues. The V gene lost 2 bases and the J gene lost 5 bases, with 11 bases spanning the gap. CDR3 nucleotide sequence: TGTGCCAGCAGCTTAACAGGGCGTGAAAACATTCAGTACTTC. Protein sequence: CASSLTGRENIQYF. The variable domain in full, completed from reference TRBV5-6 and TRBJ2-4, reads DAGVTQSPTHLIKTRGQQVTLRCSPKSGHDTVSWYQQALGQGPQFIFQYYEEEERQRGNFPDRFSGHQFPNYSSELNVNALLLGDSALYLCASSLTGRENIQYFGAGTRLSVL.

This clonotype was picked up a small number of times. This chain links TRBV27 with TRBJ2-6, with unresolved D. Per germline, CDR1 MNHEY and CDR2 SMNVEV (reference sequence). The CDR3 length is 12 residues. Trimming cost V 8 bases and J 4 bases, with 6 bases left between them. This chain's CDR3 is CASAHGANVLTF. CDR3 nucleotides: TGTGCCAGCGCCCACGGGGCCAACGTCCTGACTTTC. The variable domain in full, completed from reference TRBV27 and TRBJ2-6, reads EAQVTQNPRYLITVTGKKLTVTCSQNMNHEYMSWYRQDPGLGLRQIYYSMNVEVTDKGDVPEGYKVSRKEKRNFPLILESPSPNQTSLYFCASAHGANVLTFGAGSRLTVL.